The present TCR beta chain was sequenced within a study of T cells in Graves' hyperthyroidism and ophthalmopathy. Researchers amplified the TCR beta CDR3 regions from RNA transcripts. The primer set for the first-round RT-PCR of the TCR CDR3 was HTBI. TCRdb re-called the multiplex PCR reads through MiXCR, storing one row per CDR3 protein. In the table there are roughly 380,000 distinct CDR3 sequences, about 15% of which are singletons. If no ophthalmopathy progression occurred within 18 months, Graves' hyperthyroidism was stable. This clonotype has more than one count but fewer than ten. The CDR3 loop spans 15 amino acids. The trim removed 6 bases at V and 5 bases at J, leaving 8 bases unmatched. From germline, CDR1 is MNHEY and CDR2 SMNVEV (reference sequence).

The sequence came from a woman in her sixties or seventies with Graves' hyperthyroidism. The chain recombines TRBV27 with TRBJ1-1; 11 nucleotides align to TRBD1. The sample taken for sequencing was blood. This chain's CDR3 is CASSPGTGGRTEAFF. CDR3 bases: TGTGCCAGCAGCCCCGGGACAGGGGGTCGAACTGAAGCTTTCTTT.